A single sample is the source of the 16 T cell receptor beta chains below, sequenced in a study of blood T cell repertoires in COVID-19. The repertoire was sequenced with immunoSEQ multiplex PCR; TCRdb's copy has only in-frame clones and lacks some. The sample has 40,000 to 45,000 clones; 92% are singletons. Sequenced: peripheral blood. The receptors originated from a man in his fifties or sixties with active COVID-19.

The chain links TRBV5-8 to TRBJ2-7, with D possibly being TRBD2 (5 bases). V was trimmed by 4 bases and J by 4 bases, leaving 9 bases between them. Germline loops: CDR1 SGHTS, CDR2 YDEGEE. The CDR3 extends over 12 amino acids. In DNA form, the CDR3 reads TGTGCCAGCAGCAGAGGGCGATACGAGCAGTACTTC. It is translated as CASSRGRYEQYF.

In its sample, this clone was seen a few times. CDR3 amino acids: CASSLPQSSYEQYF. Here the CDR3 DNA reads TGTGCCAGCAGCTTACCACAGAGCTCCTACGAGCAGTACTTC. The chain has TRBV7-9 and TRBJ2-7; D is uncertain. Germline V gives CDR1 SEHNR, CDR2 FQNEAQ (reference sequence). The ends were cut back, 2 bases at V and 0 bases at J, with 8 bases in the middle. The CDR3 runs to 14 residues.

The J gene is TRBJ2-1, the V gene TRBV7-9; 7 nucleotides match TRBD2. In germline, CDR1 is SEHNR, CDR2 FQNEAQ (reference sequence). CDR3 length: 18 residues. V shed 2 bases and J 5 bases; nucleotides not matched to a gene: 15. This CDR3 reads CASSLYRGSGSVNNEQFF. The CDR3 DNA is TGTGCCAGCAGCTTATACCGAGGTAGCGGGTCCGTTAACAATGAGCAGTTCTTC.

This chain uses TRBV2 with TRBJ1-5, with 7 bases aligning to TRBD1. Per germline, CDR1 SNHLY and CDR2 FYNNEI. The V and J ends lost 1 base and 6 bases, in that order; junction bases with no gene match: 6. The CDR3 is 15 amino acids. The CDR3: CASSEDRGGGQPQHF. As DNA, the CDR3 is TGTGCCAGCAGTGAAGATAGAGGGGGCGGTCAGCCCCAGCATTTT.

The chain recombines TRBV2 with TRBJ2-5; 11 bases match TRBD2. Looked up from germline, CDR1 is SNHLY and CDR2 is FYNNEI. This CDR3 is built from 13 residues. Trimming removed 6 bases from V and 4 bases from J; junction bases left unmatched: 1. The CDR3 sequence is CASRGLAGETQYF. CDR3 nucleotide sequence: TGTGCCAGCAGAGGACTAGCGGGAGAGACCCAGTACTTC.

This chain joins TRBV2 and TRBJ1-1; possibly TRBD1 for D (5 bases). Germline loops: CDR1 SNHLY, CDR2 FYNNEI. V was cut by 6 bases and J by 2 bases, with 13 bases left in between. CDR3 size: 14 residues. CDR3 in amino acids: CASRHRLTNTEAFF. The CDR3 DNA reads as TGTGCCAGCAGGCACAGGCTTACTAACACTGAAGCTTTCTTT.

The gene calls are TRBV7-2 and TRBJ2-7, with 11 bases that match TRBD2. V dropped 5 bases and J dropped 1; count of bases not matched to a gene: 4. CDR3 length: 15 residues. Germline V gene lookup returns CDR1 SGHTA and CDR2 FQGNSA. The CDR3 DNA reads TGTGCCAGCAGCACCGGGACTAGCGGATCCTACGAGCAGTACTTC. Residues: CASSTGTSGSYEQYF. The full variable domain, completed using reference TRBV7-2 and TRBJ2-7, is GAGVSQSPSNKVTEKGKDVELRCDPISGHTALYWYRQSLGQGLEFLIYFQGNSAPDKSGLPSDRFSAERTGGSVSTLTIQRTQQEDSAVYLCASSTGTSGSYEQYFGPGTRLTVT.

CDR3 region: CASSDPREGLGYNEQFF. As DNA, the CDR3 is TGTGCCAGCAGTGACCCGCGGGAGGGCCTAGGCTACAATGAGCAGTTCTTC. The J gene is TRBJ2-1, the V gene TRBV6-1, with 9 bases aligning to TRBD2. The germline V gene has CDR1 MNHNS and CDR2 SASEGT. The trim removed 3 bases at V and 3 bases at J, leaving 9 bases unmatched. This CDR3 comprises 17 residues.

The V and J genes are TRBV11-2 and TRBJ1-2, with 8 bases aligning to TRBD1. This CDR3 is built from 15 residues. The V segment lost 5 bases and the J segment 13 bases; nucleotides outside the gene matches: 18. Germline V gene sequence: CDR1 SGHAT, CDR2 FQNNGV. The CDR3, as DNA: TGTGCCAGCAGCACCTCGAGTCTTCGGACAGGGATCCGCACCTTC. It specifies CASSTSSLRTGIRTF.

A few counts support this clone. The genes are TRBV30 and TRBJ2-1; 15 bases agree with TRBD2. Germline CDR1 GTSNPN, CDR2 SVGIG (reference sequence). V was pared by 6 bases and J by 9 bases, with 15 bases of the junction left unmatched. This CDR3 spans 17 amino acids. The CDR3 sequence is CACPVGPGTSGRSEQFF. The CDR3 DNA reads as TGTGCCTGCCCGGTGGGCCCAGGGACTAGCGGGAGGAGTGAGCAGTTCTTC. Variable domain in full (rest from reference TRBV30 and TRBJ2-1): SQTIHQWPATLVQPVGSPLSLECTVEGTSNPNLYWYRQAAGRGLQLLFYSVGIGQISSEVPQNLSASRPQDRQFILSSKKLLLSDSGFYLCACPVGPGTSGRSEQFFGPGTRLTVL.

The V and J genes are TRBV5-1 and TRBJ1-3; the D is unclear. CDR1 SGHRS and CDR2 YFSETQ come from the germline V gene. The ends were cut back, 0 bases at V and 0 bases at J, with 10 bases in the middle. This CDR3 is 16 amino acids long. CDR3 amino acids: CASSLAGGDSGNTIYF. The CDR3 bases are TGCGCCAGCAGCTTGGCCGGCGGTGACTCTGGAAACACCATATATTTT.

The genes are TRBV29-1 and TRBJ1-2; 8 bases agree with TRBD1. This CDR3 contains 13 residues. Germline lookup yields CDR1 SQVTM and CDR2 ANQGSEA. V shed 6 bases and J 8 bases; nucleotides not matched to a gene: 11. This CDR3 is CSVGQVPGWGYTF. The CDR3 nucleotides are TGCAGCGTGGGACAGGTCCCTGGTTGGGGCTACACCTTC.

This rearrangement joins TRBV19 to TRBJ1-2; D perhaps matches TRBD1 (6 bases). V was shortened by 0 bases and J by 8 bases, with 16 bases between the two germline ends. The germline V gene has CDR1 LNHDA and CDR2 SQIVND (reference sequence). There are 15 residues in the CDR3. The chain's CDR3 is CASSIDGTGIKGYTF. The CDR3 DNA reads TGTGCCAGTAGTATAGACGGAACAGGGATAAAGGGCTACACCTTC.

The V call is TRBV10-3, the J call TRBJ1-3; D is unresolved. Germline V lookup: CDR1 ENHRY, CDR2 SYGVKD. The CDR3 length is 12 residues. The V end lost 7 bases, the J end lost 6 bases, and 10 bases lay between the germline ends. Written as DNA, the CDR3 is TGTGCCATCACTAAATCCGAAAACACCATATATTTT. It translates to CAITKSENTIYF.

The rearrangement joins TRBV11-2 to TRBJ1-3, with no clear D. V was cut by 0 bases and J by 0 bases, with 15 bases left in between. The length of the CDR3 is 18 residues. Germline V gene lookup returns CDR1 SGHAT and CDR2 FQNNGV. The chain's CDR3 is CASSLDLVFASSGNTIYF. The CDR3 DNA is TGTGCCAGCAGCTTAGATCTAGTTTTTGCGAGCTCTGGAAACACCATATATTTT. The variable domain in full, with the rest retrieved from reference TRBV11-2 and TRBJ1-3, is EAGVAQSPRYKIIEKRQSVAFWCNPISGHATLYWYQQILGQGPKLLIQFQNNGVVDDSQLPKDRFSAERLKGVDSTLKIQPAKLEDSAVYLCASSLDLVFASSGNTIYFGEGSWLTVV.

The chain recombines TRBV7-2 with TRBJ2-1, with TRBD2 as a possible D gene (6 bases). The germline V and J ends were trimmed by 1 base and 5 bases, with 12 bases remaining between them. This CDR3 comprises 15 residues. From germline, CDR1 is SGHTA and CDR2 FQGNSA. The CDR3 DNA reads as TGTGCCAGCAGCTTAGTCCCGGGAGTCCACAATGAGCAGTTCTTC. The encoded protein is CASSLVPGVHNEQFF.